The present TCR beta chain was sequenced within a study of blood T cell repertoires in COVID-19. On the study more broadly: The United States, Italy and Spain supplied acute and convalescent COVID-19 samples. Sources were T cells, B-cell-depleted T cells, or PBMCs; the material itself was cDNA or gDNA.

TCRdb's copy holds only in-frame clones and misses some; the assay was immunoSEQ multiplex PCR. The profile shows over 45,000 clones, 83% of them singletons. Sequencing was carried out using peripheral blood. This TCR derives from a woman over 75 with acute or convalescent COVID-19.

CDR3 sequence (DNA): TGTGCCAGTACGGTACAGAGCTCTGGGGCCAACGTCCTGACTTTC. Amino acid sequence: CASTVQSSGANVLTF. The chain carries TRBV19 and TRBJ2-6; D is uncertain. Trimming left V 7 bases short and J 0 bases short, with 10 bases between. This CDR3 spans 15 amino acids. Germline lookup yields CDR1 LNHDA and CDR2 SQIVND (reference sequence).